The T cell receptor beta chain under discussion was sequenced for a study of T cell repertoires in cytomegalovirus infection. The wider study: CMV infection together with matching HLA type was indicated by public TCR beta signatures.

This clonotype occurred many times. Its antigen is as yet unknown. Study-level results: The ex vivo response was dominated by HLA-C-restricted CMV-specific TCR beta clonotypes. Totalled public TCR beta family frequency picked out people who carried CMV plus the relevant HLA.

TCRdb re-analysed the reads in MiXCR, keeping a single row per CDR3 protein. The sample lists hundreds of thousands of distinct CDR3 sequences, 9.6% occurring once. The length of the CDR3 is 15 residues. V lost 5 bases and J lost 8; bases outside the gene matches: 12. Germline V gene data show CDR1 as SEHNR and CDR2 as FQNEAQ (reference sequence). The specimen sequenced was PBMCs. The clonotype was recovered from a human donor in good health (CMV status not recorded). Some clones in this sample may be carry-over from other donors' samples. The rearrangement links TRBV7-9 to TRBJ2-1; TRBD2 agrees at 7 bases. CDR3 sequence: CASSIRLAGIYEQFF. Written as DNA, the CDR3 is TGTGCCAGCAGCATACGACTAGCCGGAATCTATGAGCAGTTCTTC.